This TCR beta chain was sequenced during a study of blood T cell repertoires in COVID-19. Study background: PBMCs, B-cell-depleted T cells, or T cells provided the cDNA or gDNA that made up the material.

The data were produced by immunoSEQ multiplex PCR, yet TCRdb's version contains in-frame clones alone and is incomplete. The sample carries over 150,000 clones, approximately 84% recorded once. Seattle patients were enrolled while actively infected and followed longitudinally. V gave up 6 bases and J gave up 1 base, with 13 bases separating them. The CDR3 is 15 residues long. Germline V gives CDR1 SNHLY, CDR2 FYNNEI. The sequence derives from a woman aged 60-75 years with COVID-19, enrolled during active disease. Input material: peripheral blood. This sequence joins TRBV2 and TRBJ1-5; possible D gene TRBD1, 5 bases. CDR3: CASRFGGGSNQPQHF. CDR3 DNA: TGTGCCAGCAGATTCGGGGGTGGGAGCAATCAGCCCCAGCATTTT.